Listed below are T cell receptor beta chains from one sample, sequenced in a study of T cells expressing NK-cell markers. TCRdb re-called the 5' RACE reads and gives one entry per CDR3 protein, without DNA. This listing includes about 540,000 distinct CDR3 sequences. Source material: blood T cells: a sorted CD56 or NKG2C T cell subset, CD4+ or CD8+ T cells, or bulk PBMC T cells (not recorded which). These receptors came from a man aged 18 to 29 in good health. The CDR3 runs from the conserved cysteine through the conserved F or W.

TRBV27	13	TRBJ2-7	CASRLAGDYEQYF
TRBV4-1	14	TRBJ1-5	CASSQVQDHQPQHF
TRBV27	14	TRBJ2-5	CATLYTSGEETQYF
TRBV12-3/TRBV12-4	14	TRBJ2-1	CASSLGLASYEQFF
TRBV6-5	15	TRBJ2-5	CASRDSSSIEETQYF
TRBV5-1	15	TRBJ2-2	CASRSEPKNTGELFF
TRBV14	14	TRBJ2-4	CASSQDWTRNIQYF
TRBV5-6	15	TRBJ2-7	CASSVRAFPHYEQYF
TRBV9	13	TRBJ2-3	CASSAGHPDTQYF
TRBV5-1	14	TRBJ2-2	CASSLGELPWELFF
TRBV12-3/TRBV12-4	13	TRBJ1-1	CASSSGVSTEAFF
TRBV11-2	13	TRBJ2-5	CASKRQARETQYF
TRBV21-1	15	TRBJ2-5	CASQGRVEQQETQYF
TRBV6-1	14	TRBJ1-4	CASSRGQLSEKLFF
TRBV9	14	TRBJ2-1	CASSVGIVSNEQFF
TRBV5-4	20	TRBJ2-3	CASSLFLGLAGGTSTDTQYF
TRBV5-1	14	TRBJ1-5	CASSGGTGDQPQHF
TRBV3-1	16	TRBJ2-1	CASSPKLAGKYNEQFF
TRBV28	15	TRBJ2-7	CASNQGQAGAYEQYF
TRBV12-3/TRBV12-4	14	TRBJ1-2	CASSSTGTGYGYTF
TRBV7-9	16	TRBJ2-7	CASSPGQGRGGYEQYF
TRBV12-3/TRBV12-4	13	TRBJ2-7	CASSRRTGAEQYF
TRBV11-3	13	TRBJ2-1	CASSLDLTGEQFF
TRBV29-1	15	TRBJ2-2	CSARSGLVDTGELFF
TRBV11-3	14	TRBJ2-6	CASKGFAGANVLTF
TRBV12-3/TRBV12-4	14	TRBJ1-1	CASNLQVRGTEAFF
TRBV25-1	16	TRBJ2-3	CASSPPRDRSTDTQYF
TRBV6-1	13	TRBJ2-1	CASSLHGRDEQFF
TRBV7-8	16	TRBJ2-3	CASSPFAGGPSDTQYF
TRBV12-3/TRBV12-4	13	TRBJ1-4	CASDGGAGEKLFF
TRBV10-1	15	TRBJ2-2	CASSRLAGFTGELFF
TRBV10-3	12	TRBJ2-1	CASSNTSAEQFF
TRBV20-1	13	TRBJ2-2	CSLGGVKPGELFF
TRBV27	15	TRBJ1-5	CASSLSPGGNQPQHF
TRBV7-8	14	TRBJ1-5	CASSATDTNQPQHF
TRBV6-4	13	TRBJ2-1	CASSDSLASEQFF
TRBV4-1	17	TRBJ2-3	CASSQDWEAGLTDTQYF
TRBV10-3	16	TRBJ1-2	CAISAPNRGQGYGYTF
TRBV12-3/TRBV12-4	12	TRBJ1-2	CATLDRGLGYTF
TRBV30	17	TRBJ1-1	CAWSDSRKGKVNTEAFF
TRBV21-1	16	TRBJ2-7	CASSPGREGLTYEQYF
TRBV13	16	TRBJ2-7	CASSLGLAGGRNEQYF